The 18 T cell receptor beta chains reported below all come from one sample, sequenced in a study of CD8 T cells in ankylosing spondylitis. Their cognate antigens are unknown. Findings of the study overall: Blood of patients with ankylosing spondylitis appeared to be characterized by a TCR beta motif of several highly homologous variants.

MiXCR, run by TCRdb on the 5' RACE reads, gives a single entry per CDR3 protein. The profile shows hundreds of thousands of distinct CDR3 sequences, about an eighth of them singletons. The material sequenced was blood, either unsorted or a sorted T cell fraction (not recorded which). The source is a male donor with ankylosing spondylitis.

CDR3 nucleotide sequence: TGTGCCAGCAGCTTATTGGTGCAAGATTTTGTCACCTTC. Translated: CASSLLVQDFVTF. The genes are TRBV7-9 and TRBJ1-2; D gene unclear. Trimming left V 2 bases short and J 13 bases short, with 17 bases between. Germline CDR1 SEHNR, CDR2 FQNEAQ (reference sequence). This CDR3 contains 13 residues.

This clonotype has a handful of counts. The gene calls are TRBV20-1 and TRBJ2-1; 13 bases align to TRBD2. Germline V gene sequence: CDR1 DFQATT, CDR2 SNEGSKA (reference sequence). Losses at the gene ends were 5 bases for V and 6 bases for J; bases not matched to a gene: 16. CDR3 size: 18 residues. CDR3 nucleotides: TGCAGTGCTTTTTCGACGTCCGGGACTAGCGGGACGGGCAATGAGCAGTTCTTC. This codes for CSAFSTSGTSGTGNEQFF.

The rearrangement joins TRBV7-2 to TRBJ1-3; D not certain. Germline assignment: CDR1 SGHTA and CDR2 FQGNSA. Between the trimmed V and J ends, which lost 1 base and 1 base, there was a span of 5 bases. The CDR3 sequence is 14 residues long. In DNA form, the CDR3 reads TGTGCCAGCAGCTTAGTGAGGTCTGGAAACACCATATATTTT. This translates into CASSLVRSGNTIYF. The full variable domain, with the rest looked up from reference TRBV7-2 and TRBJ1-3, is GAGVSQSPSNKVTEKGKDVELRCDPISGHTALYWYRQSLGQGLEFLIYFQGNSAPDKSGLPSDRFSAERTGGSVSTLTIQRTQQEDSAVYLCASSLVRSGNTIYFGEGSWLTVV.

CDR3 residues: CSVARQGNYGYTF. DNA for the CDR3: TGCAGCGTTGCCCGACAGGGGAACTATGGCTACACCTTC. V gene TRBV29-1 combines with J gene TRBJ1-2, with TRBD1 matching 8 bases. The CDR3 is made up of 13 amino acids. Germline lookup yields CDR1 SQVTM and CDR2 ANQGSEA. Losses at the gene ends were 4 bases for V and 2 bases for J; bases not matched to a gene: 3.

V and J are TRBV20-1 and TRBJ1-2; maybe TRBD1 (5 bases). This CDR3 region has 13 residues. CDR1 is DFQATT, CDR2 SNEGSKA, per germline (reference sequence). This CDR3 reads CRAGVQDGYGYTF. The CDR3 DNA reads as TGCAGAGCGGGGGTACAGGACGGCTATGGCTACACCTTC.

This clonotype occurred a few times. CDR3 amino acids: CSAEGVAKETQYF. CDR3 DNA: TGCAGTGCAGAGGGGGTGGCGAAGGAGACCCAGTACTTC. The chain employs TRBV20-1 and TRBJ2-5; TRBD1 might be the D (6 bases). The CDR3 length is 13 residues. In germline, CDR1 is DFQATT, CDR2 SNEGSKA (reference sequence). V lost 6 bases and J lost 5, with 16 bases in between.

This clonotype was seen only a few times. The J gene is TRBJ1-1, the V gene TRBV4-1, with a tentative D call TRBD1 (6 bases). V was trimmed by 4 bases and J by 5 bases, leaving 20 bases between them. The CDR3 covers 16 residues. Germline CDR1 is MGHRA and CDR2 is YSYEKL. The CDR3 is CASSRRQGGDLTEAFF. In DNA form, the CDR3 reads TGCGCCAGCAGCCGACGACAAGGGGGGGATTTAACTGAAGCTTTCTTT.

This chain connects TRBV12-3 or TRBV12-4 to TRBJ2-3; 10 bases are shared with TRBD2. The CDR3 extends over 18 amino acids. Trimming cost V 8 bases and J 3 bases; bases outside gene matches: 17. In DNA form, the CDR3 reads TGTGCCAGCGGATCCCCCCCCCACCTAGCGGGAGAAACAGATACGCAGTATTTT. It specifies CASGSPPHLAGETDTQYF.

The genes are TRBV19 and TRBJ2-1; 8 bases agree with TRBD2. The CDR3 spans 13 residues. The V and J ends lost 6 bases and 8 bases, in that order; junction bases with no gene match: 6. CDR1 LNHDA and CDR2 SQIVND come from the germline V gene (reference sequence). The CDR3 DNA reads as TGTGCCAGTAGACGGGAGGGCAGGGATGAGCAGTTCTTC. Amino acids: CASRREGRDEQFF.

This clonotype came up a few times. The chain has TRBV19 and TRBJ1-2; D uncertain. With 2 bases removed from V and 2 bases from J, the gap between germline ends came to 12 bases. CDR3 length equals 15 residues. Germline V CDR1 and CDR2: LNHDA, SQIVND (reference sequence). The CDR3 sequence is CASSIWSGRNYGYTF. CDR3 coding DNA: TGTGCCAGTAGTATATGGTCCGGGAGGAACTATGGCTACACCTTC.

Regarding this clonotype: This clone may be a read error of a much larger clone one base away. The CDR3 DNA sequence: TGTGCCACCACCCCCCAGGGAGTGCGGGAGGGTTACAATGAGCAGTTCTTC. It yields the protein CATTPQGVREGYNEQFF. The chain carries TRBV15 and TRBJ2-1, with 9 positions matching TRBD2. The germline CDR1 and CDR2 sequences are LNHNV and YYDKDF (reference sequence). The V and J ends lost 7 bases and 4 bases, in that order; junction bases with no gene match: 14. This CDR3 spans 17 amino acids.

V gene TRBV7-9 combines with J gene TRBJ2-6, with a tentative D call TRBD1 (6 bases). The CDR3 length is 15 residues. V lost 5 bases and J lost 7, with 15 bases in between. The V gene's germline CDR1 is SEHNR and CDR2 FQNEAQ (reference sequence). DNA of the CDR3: TGTGCCAGCAGCCGCGGTTGGACAGCAGCCAACGTCCTGACTTTC. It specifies CASSRGWTAANVLTF.

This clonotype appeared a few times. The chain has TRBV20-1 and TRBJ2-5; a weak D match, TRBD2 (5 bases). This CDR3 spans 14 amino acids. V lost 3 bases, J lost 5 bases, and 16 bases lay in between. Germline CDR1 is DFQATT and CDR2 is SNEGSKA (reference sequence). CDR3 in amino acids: CSASKAEERETQYF. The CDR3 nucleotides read TGCAGTGCTAGCAAAGCGGAAGAGAGGGAGACCCAGTACTTC.

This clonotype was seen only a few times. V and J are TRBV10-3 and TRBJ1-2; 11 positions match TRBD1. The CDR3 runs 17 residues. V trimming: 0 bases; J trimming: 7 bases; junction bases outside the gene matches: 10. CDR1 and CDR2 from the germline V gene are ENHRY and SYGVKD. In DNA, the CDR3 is TGTGCCATCAGTGAGTCCCGGACAGGGGGCGCCATTACTGGCTACACCTTC. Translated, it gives CAISESRTGGAITGYTF.

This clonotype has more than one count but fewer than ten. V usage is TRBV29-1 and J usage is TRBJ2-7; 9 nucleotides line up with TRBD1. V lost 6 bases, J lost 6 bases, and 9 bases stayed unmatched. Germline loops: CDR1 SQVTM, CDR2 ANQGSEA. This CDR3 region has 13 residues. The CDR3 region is CSVGRDRVSEQYF. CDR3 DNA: TGCAGCGTGGGGCGGGACAGGGTGAGCGAGCAGTACTTC.

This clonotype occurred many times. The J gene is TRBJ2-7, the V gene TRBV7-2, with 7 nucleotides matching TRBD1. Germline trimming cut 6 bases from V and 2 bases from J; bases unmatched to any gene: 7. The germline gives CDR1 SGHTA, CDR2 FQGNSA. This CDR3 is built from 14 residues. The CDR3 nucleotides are TGTGCCAGCAGTTTAAGGCAGGGGGCCTACGAGCAGTACTTC. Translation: CASSLRQGAYEQYF.

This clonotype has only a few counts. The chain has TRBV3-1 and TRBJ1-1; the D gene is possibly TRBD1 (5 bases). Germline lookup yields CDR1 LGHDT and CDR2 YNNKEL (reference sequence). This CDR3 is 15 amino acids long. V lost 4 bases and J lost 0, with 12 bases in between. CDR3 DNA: TGTGCCAGCAGCCGGGGGGAAGTTATGAACACTGAAGCTTTCTTT. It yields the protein CASSRGEVMNTEAFF.

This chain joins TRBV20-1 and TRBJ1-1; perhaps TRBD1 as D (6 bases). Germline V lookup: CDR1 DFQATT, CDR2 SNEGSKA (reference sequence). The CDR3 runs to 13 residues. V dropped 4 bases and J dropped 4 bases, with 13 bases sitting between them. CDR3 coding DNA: TGCAGTGCTAACAGGGACGGTGGCACTGAAGCTTTCTTT. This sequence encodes CSANRDGGTEAFF.